Listed here are 9 T cell receptor beta chains from one sample, sequenced in a study of T cell changes during pregnancy in multiple sclerosis. Method: immunoSEQ multiplex PCR; TCRdb's copy keeps in-frame clones and lacks some. This repertoire shows about 44,000 clones, 90% found once; its top ten account for about 0.7%. The sample consisted of CD4+ T cells from peripheral blood mononuclear cells, taken before pregnancy. The source is a female donor with multiple sclerosis, enrolled in a pregnancy study.

V usage is TRBV2 and J usage is TRBJ2-7; TRBD1 agrees at 7 bases. V shed 0 bases, J shed 13 bases, and the junction held 12 bases outside the gene matches. Germline CDR1 SNHLY, CDR2 FYNNEI. CDR3 length: 14 amino acids. DNA of the CDR3: TGTGCCAGCAGTGAAGCGTGGGGGCAGGGGGAAGCCTACTTC. It translates to CASSEAWGQGEAYF. The variable domain in full, with the rest retrieved from reference TRBV2 and TRBJ2-7, is EPEVTQTPSHQVTQMGQEVILRCVPISNHLYFYWYRQILGQKVEFLVSFYNNEISEKSEIFDDQFSVERPDGSNFTLKIRSTKLEDSAMYFCASSEAWGQGEAYFGPGTRLTVT.

This clone was counted a few times. CDR3 nucleotides: TGTGCCAGCAATTCAGGGGCGTTGAACACTGAAGCTTTCTTT. As protein: CASNSGALNTEAFF. This chain links TRBV2 with TRBJ1-1; a weak D match, TRBD1 (6 bases). CDR3 length: 14 residues. Trimming removed 7 bases at V and 0 bases at J, with 12 bases between. Germline V CDR1 and CDR2: SNHLY, FYNNEI.

This clone was found once. The rearrangement joins TRBV10-3 to TRBJ1-1; D unclear. The CDR3 contains 15 residues. CDR1 and CDR2 (germline): ENHRY, SYGVKD. V was shortened by 2 bases and J by 1 base, with 11 bases between the two germline ends. The CDR3 DNA reads TGTGCCATCAGTGAGGTATGGCGGAGGAACACTGAAGCTTTCTTT. Its translation is CAISEVWRRNTEAFF.

The gene calls are TRBV25-1 and TRBJ2-2; 7 bases align to TRBD2. V lost 7 bases, J lost 4 bases, and 6 bases stayed unmatched. The CDR3 loop spans 14 amino acids. CDR1 is MGHDK, CDR2 SYGVNS, per germline. CDR3 residues: CASTSGGVTGELFF. DNA for the CDR3: TGTGCCAGCACCTCTGGGGGGGTCACCGGGGAGCTGTTTTTT.

This clone has only one observation. The chain joins TRBV19 to TRBJ1-2, with a tentative D call TRBD1 (6 bases). The CDR3 is 12 residues long. CDR1 is LNHDA, CDR2 SQIVND, per germline (reference sequence). V gave up 11 bases and J gave up 4 bases, with 14 bases separating them. CDR3 in DNA: TGTGCCGCGAAGCAGGGGAGCTATGGCTACACCTTC. Its protein is CAAKQGSYGYTF.

The chain employs TRBV23-1 and TRBJ2-3, with a tentative D call TRBD1 (6 bases). TRBV23-1 counts as an open reading frame of uncertain function. CDR3 length: 17 amino acids. Deletions cut 0 bases from V and 2 bases from J, with 15 bases between. The CDR3 region is CASSQSRGGDYTDTQYF. The DNA for the CDR3 is TGCGCCAGCAGTCAATCGAGAGGGGGTGATTACACAGATACGCAGTATTTT.

The chain links TRBV30 to TRBJ1-5; a possible D gene is TRBD1 (5 bases). CDR3 size: 14 residues. Germline V gene lookup returns CDR1 GTSNPN and CDR2 SVGIG (reference sequence). Trimming shortened V by 0 bases and J by 4 bases, and 10 bases separated the two germline ends. The CDR3 nucleotides read TGTGCCTGGAGTGTAAGGGGATTGAATCAGCCCCAGCATTTT. It encodes CAWSVRGLNQPQHF.

Only one count was recorded for this clone. The genes are TRBV11-2 and TRBJ2-5, with 7 bases lining up with TRBD2. Germline-derived CDR1 and CDR2 are SGHAT and FQNNGV. The CDR3 runs to 14 residues. V dropped 1 base and J dropped 5; count of bases not matched to a gene: 4. As DNA, the CDR3 is TGTGCCAGCAGCTTAGCCAGCGGGGTTGAGACCCAGTACTTC. It yields the protein CASSLASGVETQYF.

The chain recombines TRBV10-3 with TRBJ1-5; 8 bases line up with TRBD1. After removal of 7 bases from V and 1 base from J, the junction contained 3 bases not matched to a gene. Germline V gives CDR1 ENHRY, CDR2 SYGVKD. CDR3 size: 14 residues. CDR3 loop: CAIMAGGSNQPQHF. CDR3 sequence (DNA): TGTGCCATCATGGCAGGGGGCAGCAATCAGCCCCAGCATTTT.